The text below deals with one TCR beta chain. The antigen remains unidentified. These data are taken from a study of blood T cells in healthy people across ages. Primed by a sample-barcoded 5' primer and a J-beta primer mix, a second PCR proceeded for about 7 to 11 cycles. The template-switch adaptor, which had 12 random nucleotides, put a tag on each cDNA molecule. TCRdb re-called the 5' RACE reads through MiXCR, storing one row per CDR3 protein. This table has about 800,000 distinct CDR3 sequences, approximately 25% appearing once. Study-level findings and limits: Estimates based on one million T cells were treated as lower bounds. Older individuals had lower TCR beta diversity per million T cells (the decline was roughly linear).

A further study also used this sample, focusing on T cells of mothers and their children. That study adds: Related mother and child pairs showed slightly greater overlap (not significant) than unrelated pairs did.

The TCR sequence derives from a boy aged 5 to 17 in good health. The sample was blood.

CDR3 sequence: CASSFNDGSETQYF. For the CDR3, the DNA is TGTGCCAGCAGTTTCAATGATGGATCAGAGACCCAGTACTTC. The chain employs TRBV27 and TRBJ2-5; D gene ambiguous. Germline V gene sequence: CDR1 MNHEY, CDR2 SMNVEV (reference sequence). Deletions cut 3 bases from V and 4 bases from J, with 12 bases between. This CDR3 has 14 residues.